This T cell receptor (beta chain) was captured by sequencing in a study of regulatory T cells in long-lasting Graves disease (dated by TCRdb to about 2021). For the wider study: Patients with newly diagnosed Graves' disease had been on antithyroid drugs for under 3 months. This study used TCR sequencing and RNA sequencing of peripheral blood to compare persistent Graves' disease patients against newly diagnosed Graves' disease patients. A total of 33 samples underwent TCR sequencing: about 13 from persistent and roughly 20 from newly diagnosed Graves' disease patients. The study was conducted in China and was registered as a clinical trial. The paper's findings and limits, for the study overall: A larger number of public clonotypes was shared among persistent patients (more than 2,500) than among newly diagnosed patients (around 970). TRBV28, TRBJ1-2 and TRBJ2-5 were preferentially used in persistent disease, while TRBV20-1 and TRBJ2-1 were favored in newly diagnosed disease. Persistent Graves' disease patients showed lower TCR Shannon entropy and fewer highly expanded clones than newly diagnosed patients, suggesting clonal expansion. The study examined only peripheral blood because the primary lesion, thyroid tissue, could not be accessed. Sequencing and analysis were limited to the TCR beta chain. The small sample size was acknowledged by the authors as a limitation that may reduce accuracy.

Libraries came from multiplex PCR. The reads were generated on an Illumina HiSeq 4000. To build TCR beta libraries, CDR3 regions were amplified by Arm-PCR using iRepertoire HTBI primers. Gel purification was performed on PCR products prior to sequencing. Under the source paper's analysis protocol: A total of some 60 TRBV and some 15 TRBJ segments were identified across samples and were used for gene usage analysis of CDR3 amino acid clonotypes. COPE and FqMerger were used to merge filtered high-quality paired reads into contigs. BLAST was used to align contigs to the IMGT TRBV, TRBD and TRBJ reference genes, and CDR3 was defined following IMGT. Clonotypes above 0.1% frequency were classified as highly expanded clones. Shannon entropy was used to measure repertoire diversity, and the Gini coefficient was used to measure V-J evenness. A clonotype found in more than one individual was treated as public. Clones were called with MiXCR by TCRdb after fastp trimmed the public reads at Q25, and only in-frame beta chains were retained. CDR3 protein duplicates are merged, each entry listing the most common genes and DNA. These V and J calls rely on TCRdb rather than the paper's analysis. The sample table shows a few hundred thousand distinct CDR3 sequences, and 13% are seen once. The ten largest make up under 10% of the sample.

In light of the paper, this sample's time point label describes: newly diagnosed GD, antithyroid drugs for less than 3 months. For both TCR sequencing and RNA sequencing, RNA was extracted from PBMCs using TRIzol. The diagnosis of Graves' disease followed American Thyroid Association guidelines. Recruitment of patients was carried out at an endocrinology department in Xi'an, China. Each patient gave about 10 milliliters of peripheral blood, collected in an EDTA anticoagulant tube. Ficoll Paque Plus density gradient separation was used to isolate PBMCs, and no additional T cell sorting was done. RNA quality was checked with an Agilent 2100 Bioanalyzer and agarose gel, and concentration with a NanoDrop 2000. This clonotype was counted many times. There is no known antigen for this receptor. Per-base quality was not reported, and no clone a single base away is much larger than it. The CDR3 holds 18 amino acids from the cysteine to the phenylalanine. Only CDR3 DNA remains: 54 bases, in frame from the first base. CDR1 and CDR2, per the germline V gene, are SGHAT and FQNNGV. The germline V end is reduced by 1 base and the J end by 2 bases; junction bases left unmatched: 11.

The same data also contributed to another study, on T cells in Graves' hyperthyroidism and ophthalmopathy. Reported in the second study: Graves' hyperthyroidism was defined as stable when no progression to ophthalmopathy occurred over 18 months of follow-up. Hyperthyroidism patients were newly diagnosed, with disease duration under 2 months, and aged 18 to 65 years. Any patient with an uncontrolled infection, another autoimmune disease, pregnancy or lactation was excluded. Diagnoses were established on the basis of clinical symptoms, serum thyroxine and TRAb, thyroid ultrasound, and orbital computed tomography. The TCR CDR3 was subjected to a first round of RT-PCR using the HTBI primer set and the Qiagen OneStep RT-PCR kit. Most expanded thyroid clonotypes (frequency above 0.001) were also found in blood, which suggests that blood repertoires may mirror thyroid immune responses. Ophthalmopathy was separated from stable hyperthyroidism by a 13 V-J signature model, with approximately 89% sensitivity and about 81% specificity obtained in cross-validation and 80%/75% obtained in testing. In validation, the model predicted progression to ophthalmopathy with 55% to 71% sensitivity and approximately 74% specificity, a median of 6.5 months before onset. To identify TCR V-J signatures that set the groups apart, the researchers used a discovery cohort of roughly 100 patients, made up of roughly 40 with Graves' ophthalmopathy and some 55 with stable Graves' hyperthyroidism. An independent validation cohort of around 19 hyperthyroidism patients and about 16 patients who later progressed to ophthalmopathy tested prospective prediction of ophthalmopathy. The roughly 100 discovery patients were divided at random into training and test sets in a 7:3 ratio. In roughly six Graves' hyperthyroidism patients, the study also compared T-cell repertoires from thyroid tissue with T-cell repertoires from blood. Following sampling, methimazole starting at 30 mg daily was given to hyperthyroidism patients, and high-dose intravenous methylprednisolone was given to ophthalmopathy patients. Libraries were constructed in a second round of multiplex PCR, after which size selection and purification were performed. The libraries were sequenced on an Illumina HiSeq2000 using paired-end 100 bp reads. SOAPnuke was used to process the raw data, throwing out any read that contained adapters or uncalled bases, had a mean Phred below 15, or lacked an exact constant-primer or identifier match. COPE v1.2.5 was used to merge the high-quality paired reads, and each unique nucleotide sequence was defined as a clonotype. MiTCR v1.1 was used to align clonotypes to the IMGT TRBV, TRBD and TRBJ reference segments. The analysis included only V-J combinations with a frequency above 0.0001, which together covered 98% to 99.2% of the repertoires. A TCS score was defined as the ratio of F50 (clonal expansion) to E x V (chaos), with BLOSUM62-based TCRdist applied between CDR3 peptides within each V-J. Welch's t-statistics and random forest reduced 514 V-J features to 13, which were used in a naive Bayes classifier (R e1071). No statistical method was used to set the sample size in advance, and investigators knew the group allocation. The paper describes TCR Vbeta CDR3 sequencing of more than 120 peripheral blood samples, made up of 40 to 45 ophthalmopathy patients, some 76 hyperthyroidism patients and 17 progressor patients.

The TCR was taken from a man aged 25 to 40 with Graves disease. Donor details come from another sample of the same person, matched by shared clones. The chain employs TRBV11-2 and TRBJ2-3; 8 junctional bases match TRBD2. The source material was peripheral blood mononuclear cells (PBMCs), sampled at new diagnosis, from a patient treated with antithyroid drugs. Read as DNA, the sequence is TGTGCCAGCAGCTTAGTACGGCTAGCGGGTATTCTCACAGATACGCAGTATTTT. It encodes CASSLVRLAGILTDTQYF.